This T cell receptor beta chain was retrieved from a study of early T cells in non-severe SARS-CoV-2 infection. About the study: Chains were unpaired, as sequencing was done on bulk RNA from unsorted whole blood. Study-wide results and caveats: The study's VDJdb matching favored anti-spike CD8 responses and missed private and CD4 specificities.

Individual cDNA molecules each received unique molecular identifiers attached to them. Each CDR3 protein gets one entry after TCRdb re-called the 5' RACE reads with MiXCR. The repertoire includes 51,000 or so distinct CDR3 sequences, roughly 11% of them detected once, and approximately 13% sits in the top ten. This CDR3 spans 19 amino acids. Trimming at V came to 6 bases and at J to 3 bases, leaving 18 bases not matched to a gene. CDR1 is MNHEY, CDR2 SVGAGI, per germline. In regard to this clonotype: Its antigen is unknown.

The source of this sequence is an adult who was a healthcare worker with PCR-confirmed SARS-CoV-2 infection or an uninfected control (not recorded which). The sequencing input was whole blood. The V and J genes are TRBV6-5 and TRBJ2-4, with 9 bases lining up with TRBD1. The CDR3 loop reads CASSRRTGDGGNDKNIQYF. In DNA, the CDR3 is TGTGCCAGCAGCCGCAGGACAGGGGACGGGGGAAACGACAAAAACATTCAGTACTTC.